A single sample gave rise to the 2 T cell receptor beta chains below, sequenced in a study of blood T cell repertoires in COVID-19. The data were produced by immunoSEQ multiplex PCR, yet TCRdb's version contains in-frame clones alone and is incomplete. The sample records under 250,000 clones, about four fifths being singletons. Sequencing used PBMCs or T cells enriched from blood (not recorded which). Receptor source: a woman in her 50s with acute COVID-19.

This clone has only a few counts. The chain joins TRBV18 to TRBJ1-4; tentatively, D is TRBD1 (6 bases). Trimming left V 3 bases short and J 8 bases short, with 19 bases between. Germline assignment: CDR1 KGHSH and CDR2 LQKENI. The CDR3 has 16 residues. CDR3 nucleotide sequence: TGTGCCAGCTCACCGCCGGGTGGACAGTGGTTCGAAAAACTGTTTTTT. This codes for CASSPPGGQWFEKLFF.

This chain joins TRBV5-4 and TRBJ2-3; TRBD2 matches at 11 bases. Germline V lookup: CDR1 SGHNT, CDR2 YYREEE (reference sequence). V was pared by 7 bases and J by 0 bases, with 19 bases of the junction left unmatched. The CDR3 spans 20 residues. CDR3 loop: CASYPKRLAGGGSSTDTQYF. CDR3 coding DNA: TGTGCCAGCTATCCAAAACGCCTAGCGGGAGGAGGATCTAGCACAGATACGCAGTATTTT.